Listed here are 32 T cell receptor beta chains from one sample, sequenced in a study of immune heterogeneity within non-small cell lung tumors. Amplification of TCR beta CDR3 was performed by multiplex PCR with 32 V and 13 J primers. MiXCR, run by TCRdb on the multiplex PCR reads, gives a single entry per CDR3 protein. The sample yields about 11,000 distinct CDR3 sequences, 25% to 35% seen once. Template came from bulk tumor genomic DNA, at roughly 610 ng per sample. Far-apart biopsies, several per primary tumor, were taken during surgery. Patients underwent curative surgery for non-small cell lung cancer (untreated and newly diagnosed). Specimen: lung tumor tissue. All receptors derive from a woman aged 55-70 years with non-small cell lung cancer.

The chain is built from TRBV20-1 and TRBJ2-3, with TRBD1 matching over 8 bases. The closer fit of TRBJ2-7 to the DNA end suggests the J call may be wrong. Germline V gene data show CDR1 as DFQATT and CDR2 as SNEGSKA (reference sequence). CDR3 length equals 13 residues. CDR3 region: CSARTGLSHEQYF. CDR3 nucleotides: TGCAGTGCAAGGACAGGGTTAAGCCACGAGCAGTACTTC.

This clonotype is medium-sized (0.01 to 0.1%) within its sample. J is TRBJ2-5 and V is TRBV28; maybe TRBD2 (5 bases). This CDR3 comprises 12 residues. V was clipped by 2 bases and J by 4 bases, with 5 bases between them. Germline V gives CDR1 MDHEN, CDR2 SYDVKM. CDR3 sequence: CASSLAGETQYF. CDR3 nucleotide sequence: TGTGCCAGCAGTTTAGCGGGAGAGACCCAGTACTTC.

The CDR3 reads CSADRPPRYEQYF. The CDR3 coding sequence is TGCAGTGCAGACAGACCTCCTAGGTACGAGCAGTACTTC. This sequence joins TRBV20-1 and TRBJ2-7; D may be TRBD1 (5 bases). This CDR3 has 13 residues. Between the trimmed V and J ends, which lost 6 bases and 4 bases, there was a span of 16 bases. Germline CDR1 is DFQATT and CDR2 is SNEGSKA (reference sequence).

A few counts support this clonotype. The J gene is TRBJ2-5, the V gene TRBV18; D remains unclear. This CDR3 is built from 13 residues. Trimming cost V 2 bases and J 3 bases, with 7 bases left between them. The germline gives CDR1 KGHSH, CDR2 LQKENI. In DNA, the CDR3 is TGTGCCAGCTCACCAGGTTCGGAAGAGACCCAGTACTTC. Translated: CASSPGSEETQYF. Based on the CDR3 plus reference TRBV18 and TRBJ2-5, the full variable domain is NAGVMQNPRHLVRRRGQEARLRCSPMKGHSHVYWYRQLPEEGLKFMVYLQKENIIDESGMPKERFSAEFPKEGPSILRIQQVVRGDSAAYFCASSPGSEETQYFGPGTRLLVL.

This clonotype was observed many times. This chain connects TRBV9 to TRBJ2-1, with unresolved D. This CDR3 has 14 residues. Trimming cost V 0 bases and J 7 bases, with 11 bases left between them. The V gene's germline CDR1 is SGDLS and CDR2 YYNGEE. Here the CDR3 reads CASSVGALINEQFF. CDR3 coding DNA: TGTGCCAGCAGCGTAGGAGCCCTCATAAATGAGCAGTTCTTC.

This clonotype is medium-sized within its sample. The chain employs TRBV6-4 and TRBJ2-1; 8 nucleotides agree with TRBD2. This CDR3 spans 15 amino acids. Germline-derived CDR1 and CDR2 are MRHNA and SNTAGT. The trim removed 3 bases at V and 5 bases at J, leaving 6 bases unmatched. Written as DNA, the CDR3 is TGTGCCAGCAGTGAGTCGAGCGGGGGAAACAATGAGCAGTTCTTC. Translating gives CASSESSGGNNEQFF.

This clonotype was observed at least ten times. The chain combines TRBV20-1 with TRBJ2-1; 11 bases agree with TRBD1. The CDR3 loop spans 14 amino acids. Looked up from germline, CDR1 is DFQATT and CDR2 is SNEGSKA (reference sequence). Trimming took 5 bases from V and 3 from J; bases not matched to a gene: 3. CDR3 DNA sequence: TGCAGTGCTGGACAGGGGGCGTTCTACAATGAGCAGTTCTTC. Translating it yields CSAGQGAFYNEQFF.

This clonotype came up a few times. The chain recombines TRBV6-2 or TRBV6-3 with TRBJ2-2, with 8 positions matching TRBD1. The V segment lost 6 bases and the J segment 3 bases; nucleotides outside the gene matches: 6. CDR3 length equals 15 residues. The V gene's germline CDR1 is MNHEY and CDR2 SVGEGT. Written as DNA, the CDR3 is TGTGCCAGCAGCCTCGACAGGGGCTACACCGGGGAGCTGTTTTTT. Translating it yields CASSLDRGYTGELFF.

This clonotype has only a few counts. This chain uses TRBV2 with TRBJ2-7, with TRBD1 matching over 10 bases. The V segment lost 6 bases and the J segment 3 bases; nucleotides outside the gene matches: 8. This CDR3 has 15 amino acids. Germline V gene sequence: CDR1 SNHLY, CDR2 FYNNEI. CDR3 sequence: CASRKGTGAVYEQYF. The CDR3 DNA reads TGTGCCAGCAGAAAAGGGACAGGGGCTGTCTACGAGCAGTACTTC.

This clonotype was seen many times. The rearrangement uses TRBV18 and TRBJ2-3, with 11 bases lining up with TRBD2. The V gene's germline CDR1 is KGHSH and CDR2 LQKENI. With V trimmed by 3 bases and J by 5 bases, 13 bases remained unmatched. CDR3 length: 18 amino acids. The CDR3: CASSPAMFLAGGRDTQYF. CDR3 coding DNA: TGTGCCAGCTCACCTGCAATGTTTCTAGCGGGAGGCCGAGATACGCAGTATTTT.

This clonotype was picked up a small number of times. This chain uses TRBV6-5 with TRBJ2-3; D might be TRBD1 (6 bases). Trimming pared 2 bases from V and 6 bases from J, leaving 6 bases between. Germline loops: CDR1 MNHEY, CDR2 SVGAGI. The CDR3 is made up of 12 amino acids. In nucleotides, the CDR3 is TGTGCCAGCAGTTACCAGGGGGATACGCAGTATTTT. This gives the protein CASSYQGDTQYF.

As regards this clonotype: This may be a read error: a much more frequent sequence differs by one nucleotide. J is TRBJ1-5 and V is TRBV9; D is ambiguous. V was trimmed by 1 base and J by 5 bases, leaving 10 bases between them. Germline lookup yields CDR1 SGDLS and CDR2 YYNGEE. The CDR3 extends over 14 amino acids. CDR3 protein: CASSVYLGDQPQHF. The CDR3 DNA reads TGTGCCAGCAGCGTATACCTTGGGGATCAGCCCCAGCATTTT.

The V and J genes are TRBV7-9 and TRBJ2-1; 11 nucleotides align to TRBD2. Germline V gives CDR1 SEHNR, CDR2 FQNEAQ (reference sequence). There are 14 residues in the CDR3. The J segment lost 6 bases and the V segment lost 8 bases, leaving 6 bases of the junction unmatched. The CDR3 loop reads CASYLAGGINEQFF. The CDR3 DNA follows: TGTGCCAGCTACCTAGCGGGGGGAATCAATGAGCAGTTCTTC. The entire variable domain, with the rest obtained from reference TRBV7-9 and TRBJ2-1, is as follows: DTGVSQNPRHKITKRGQNVTFRCDPISEHNRLYWYRQTLGQGPEFLTYFQNEAQLEKSRLLSDRFSAERPKGSFSTLEIQRTEQGDSAMYLCASYLAGGINEQFFGPGTRLTVL.

By share, this clonotype ranks as medium-sized (0.01 to 0.1%). This rearrangement joins TRBV12-3 or TRBV12-4 to TRBJ1-4; no reliable D call. With 7 bases removed from V and 0 bases from J, the gap between germline ends came to 9 bases. This CDR3 has 14 amino acids. The CDR3 sequence: CASTPDATNEKLFF. CDR3 nucleotides: TGTGCCAGCACCCCGGACGCAACTAATGAAAAACTGTTTTTT.

By share of the sample, this clonotype is medium-sized (0.01 to 0.1%). The chain carries TRBV20-1 and TRBJ2-5; 9 positions agree with TRBD1. The V gene's germline CDR1 is DFQATT and CDR2 SNEGSKA (reference sequence). This CDR3 is 13 amino acids long. V gave up 4 bases and J gave up 3 bases; unmatched junction bases: 3. CDR3 sequence: CSAIGTGKETQYF. CDR3 DNA: TGCAGTGCTATTGGGACAGGGAAAGAGACCCAGTACTTC.

Ten or more counts support this clonotype. This chain links TRBV6-1 with TRBJ2-1, with TRBD2 identical over 7 bases. The germline gives CDR1 MNHNS, CDR2 SASEGT. There are 14 residues in the CDR3. After removal of 8 bases from V and 4 bases from J, the junction contained 8 bases not matched to a gene. The CDR3 spells CASVVGTKYNEQFF. CDR3 DNA sequence: TGTGCCAGCGTTGTCGGGACTAAATACAATGAGCAGTTCTTC.

As to this clonotype: At one boundary the junction diverges from the germline segment, which might be a read error. The chain carries TRBV9 and TRBJ1-1; no definite D call. Germline V gene data show CDR1 as SGDLS and CDR2 as YYNGEE. The CDR3 runs to 15 residues. CDR3 nucleotide sequence: TGTACCAGCAGCGTATTAATCCCAGGGAACACTGAAGCTTTCTTT. Its translation: CTSSVLIPGNTEAFF.

This clonotype has at least ten counts. This chain connects TRBV6-1 to TRBJ2-5, with TRBD2 identical over 7 bases. CDR3 length equals 15 residues. The germline CDR1 and CDR2 sequences are MNHNS and SASEGT. V shed 8 bases, J shed 3 bases, and the junction held 12 bases outside the gene matches. The CDR3 is CASGTSGMGEETQYF. Written as DNA, the CDR3 is TGTGCCAGCGGGACCAGCGGGATGGGGGAAGAGACCCAGTACTTC.

This clonotype was recorded many times. The rearrangement uses TRBV20-1 and TRBJ2-3; D unresolved. Germline V gene sequence: CDR1 DFQATT, CDR2 SNEGSKA (reference sequence). The CDR3 covers 11 residues. Trimming stripped 6 bases from V and 7 bases from J, with 11 bases between. CDR3 in amino acids: CSARLGHTQYF. In nucleotides, the CDR3 is TGCAGTGCGAGGTTAGGTCATACGCAGTATTTT.

This sequence joins TRBV28 and TRBJ2-7, with TRBD1 matching 9 bases. Trimming removed 1 base from V and 0 bases from J; junction bases left unmatched: 10. The germline V gene encodes CDR1 MDHEN and CDR2 SYDVKM. The CDR3 sequence is 18 residues long. The CDR3, as DNA: TGTGCCAGCAGTTTATATAGGGGGGGGACAGGGACCTCCTACGAGCAGTACTTC. Amino acid sequence: CASSLYRGGTGTSYEQYF.

This clonotype was seen ten or more times. This sequence joins TRBV6-1 and TRBJ2-5; unclear D gene. V was trimmed by 5 bases and J by 5 bases, leaving 21 bases between them. This CDR3 is built from 16 residues. The germline gives CDR1 MNHNS, CDR2 SASEGT. CDR3 region: CASSKSEVEQEETQYF. The CDR3 DNA reads as TGTGCCAGCAGTAAGTCCGAGGTAGAGCAGGAGGAGACCCAGTACTTC.

This clonotype qualifies as medium-sized. The chain carries TRBV20-1 and TRBJ1-1, with TRBD1 matching over 8 bases. J gave up 6 bases and V 3 bases, and 6 bases lay outside the gene matches. This CDR3 is 13 amino acids long. Germline V gene sequence: CDR1 DFQATT, CDR2 SNEGSKA (reference sequence). The CDR3: CSASGQGASEAFF. The CDR3 nucleotides are TGCAGTGCTAGCGGGCAGGGGGCTTCTGAAGCTTTCTTT.

This clonotype was counted a few times. The V and J genes are TRBV20-1 and TRBJ2-2, with 7 bases matching TRBD2. CDR1 is DFQATT and CDR2 is SNEGSKA in the germline V gene (reference sequence). The junction had 11 bases not matched to a gene; V was cut back by 3 bases and J by 4 bases. The CDR3 runs 16 residues. The CDR3 loop reads CSARALAASTTGELFF. CDR3 nucleotides: TGCAGTGCTAGGGCCCTAGCGGCCTCTACCACCGGGGAGCTGTTTTTT.

This clonotype is medium-sized in the sample. The gene calls are TRBV6-4 and TRBJ1-1; 11 bases match TRBD1. Looked up from germline, CDR1 is MRHNA and CDR2 is SNTAGT. CDR3 length: 15 residues. Unmatched junction bases numbered 6, after V lost 5 bases and J lost 4 bases. The CDR3 is CASSSTGTGGTEAFF. CDR3 DNA: TGTGCCAGCAGTAGCACCGGGACAGGGGGCACTGAAGCTTTCTTT.

Comment on this clonotype: A much larger clone differs by one base, so this may be a read error. V and J are TRBV2 and TRBJ1-5, with 8 bases matching TRBD1. V lost 6 bases to trimming and J lost 3 bases; unmatched junction nucleotides: 7. Germline CDR1 reads SNHLY; CDR2 reads FYNNEI. The CDR3 length is 15 residues. CDR3 bases: TGTGCCAGCAGAAGGACAGGGTTGATCAATCAGCCCCAGCATTTT. Amino acid sequence: CASRRTGLINQPQHF.

The table lists this clonotype with a few counts. The chain employs TRBV6-1 and TRBJ1-2, with D hard to call. V dropped 2 bases and J dropped 7 bases, with 5 bases sitting between them. CDR1 is MNHNS and CDR2 is SASEGT in the germline V gene. The length of the CDR3 is 11 residues. For the CDR3, the DNA is TGTGCCAGCAGTGAATTAAGTGGCTACACCTTC. Amino acid sequence: CASSELSGYTF.

With regard to this clonotype: Since a much larger clone is just one base distant, this may be a read error. The chain is built from TRBV11-2 and TRBJ2-1, with 7 bases lining up with TRBD2. J was trimmed by 9 bases and V by 5 bases; bases with no gene match: 16. The CDR3 loop spans 16 amino acids. The germline V gene encodes CDR1 SGHAT and CDR2 FQNNGV. CDR3 region: CASSPWGRARGGEQFF. CDR3 nucleotide sequence: TGTGCCAGCAGCCCCTGGGGGAGGGCCCGCGGTGGTGAGCAGTTCTTC.

V and J are TRBV15 and TRBJ1-4; the D gene is possibly TRBD1 (5 bases). The CDR3 has 14 amino acids. Germline V gives CDR1 LNHNV, CDR2 YYDKDF (reference sequence). The ends were cut back, 8 bases at V and 7 bases at J, with 17 bases in the middle. The CDR3 nucleotides read TGTGCCACCTCATCGGGGCGCGAGGTTGAAAAACTGTTTTTT. Protein product: CATSSGREVEKLFF.

This clonotype was seen repeatedly, ten times or more. The chain links TRBV6-2 or TRBV6-3 to TRBJ2-1, with TRBD2 matching over 13 bases. Germline lookup yields CDR1 MNHEY and CDR2 SVGEGT. CDR3 length: 15 amino acids. The V gene end was trimmed by 8 bases and the J gene end by 3 bases; junction bases not matched to a gene: 4. CDR3 nucleotides: TGTGCCAGCTTAGGACTAGCGGGAGTCTACAATGAGCAGTTCTTC. Translated: CASLGLAGVYNEQFF.

Many counts were recorded for this clonotype. The chain recombines TRBV12-3 or TRBV12-4 with TRBJ2-2; TRBD1 matches at 8 bases. CDR3 length: 14 residues. V shed 5 bases and J 3 bases; nucleotides not matched to a gene: 2. This CDR3 reads CASSQTGDTGELFF. The CDR3 DNA reads TGTGCCAGCAGTCAGACAGGGGACACCGGGGAGCTGTTTTTT.

This clonotype was observed at least ten times. This chain connects TRBV13 to TRBJ2-5; D is undetermined. The CDR3 is 14 residues long. Deletions cut 2 bases from V and 5 bases from J, with 12 bases between. The V gene's germline CDR1 is PRHDT and CDR2 FYEKMQ (reference sequence). The CDR3 spells CASSLFARRETQYF. Written as DNA, the CDR3 is TGTGCCAGCAGCTTATTCGCACGGCGGGAGACCCAGTACTTC.

J is TRBJ2-3 and V is TRBV28; D perhaps matches TRBD1 (7 bases). The germline gives CDR1 MDHEN, CDR2 SYDVKM. Trimming stripped 8 bases from V and 6 bases from J, with 24 bases between. The CDR3 is 16 residues long. CDR3 sequence: CASDDTGASGVDTQYF. For the CDR3, the DNA is TGTGCCAGCGATGATACAGGGGCCTCGGGGGTGGATACGCAGTATTTT.